The clone carrying this TCR beta chain appeared many times. Its cognate antigen is unknown. This specimen belongs to a study of identical twins. Unique molecular identifiers were present on cDNA, and template switching added a universal primer site. TCRdb passed the 5' RACE reads through MiXCR, listing each CDR3 protein once. The sample records roughly 250,000 distinct CDR3 sequences, about an eighth being singletons. Study results and limitations: Invariant cells of the MAIT and iNKT types might have partly distorted the zero-insertion analyses. There were fewer insertions in abundant cord blood beta clonotypes, but memory repertoires showed no such pattern.

Sequences were obtained from memory (CD45RO+) T cells sorted from blood. This TCR came from a woman between 18 and 29 years old in good health.

The DNA of the CDR3 is TGCGCCAGCAGCTTGGCCGTGGACGGTGAGCAGTTCTTC. This encodes CASSLAVDGEQFF. The rearrangement uses TRBV5-1 and TRBJ2-1, with D unresolved. The CDR3 has 13 amino acids. V was clipped by 0 bases and J by 9 bases, with 10 bases between them. Germline V gives CDR1 SGHRS, CDR2 YFSETQ.